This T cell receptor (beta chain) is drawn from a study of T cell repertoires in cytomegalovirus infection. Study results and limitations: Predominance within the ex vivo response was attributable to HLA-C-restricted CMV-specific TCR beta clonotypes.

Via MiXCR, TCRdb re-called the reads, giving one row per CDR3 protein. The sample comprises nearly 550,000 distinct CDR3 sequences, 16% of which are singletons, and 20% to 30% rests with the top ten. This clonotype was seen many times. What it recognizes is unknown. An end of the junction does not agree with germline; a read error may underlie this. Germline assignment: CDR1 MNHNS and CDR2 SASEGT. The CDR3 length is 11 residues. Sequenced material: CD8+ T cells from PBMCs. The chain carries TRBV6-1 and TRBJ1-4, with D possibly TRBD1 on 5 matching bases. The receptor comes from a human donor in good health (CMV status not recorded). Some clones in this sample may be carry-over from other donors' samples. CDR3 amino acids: CASSEAGTLVF. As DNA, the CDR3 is TGTGCCAGCAGTGAAGCCGGGACTTTGGTTTTT.